This passage covers 19 T cell receptor beta chains from one sample sequenced in a study of blood T cell repertoires in COVID-19 (dated by TCRdb to between 2020 and 2021). Libraries were made using the immunoSEQ multiplex PCR assay. TCRdb obtained this table from immuneACCESS and retained in-frame rearrangements with V and J assigned. These tables miss some clones; where compared with another copy, unresolved V genes account for less than half of the shortfall, and the remainder is unexplained. Across this sample there are approximately 300,000 clones, with 86% seen only once. Of the sample, about 1.7% falls within the top ten clones. Sequencing was performed on peripheral blood. These receptors all stem from a woman aged 50 to 60 with acute or convalescent COVID-19.

The V call is TRBV3-1 (or the pseudogene TRBV3-2), the J call TRBJ2-5, with 9 positions matching TRBD2. The CDR3 is 15 residues long. J gave up 2 bases and V 6 bases, and 7 bases lay outside the gene matches. CDR1 and CDR2 from the germline V gene are LGHDT and YNNKEL (reference sequence). The CDR3 region is CASSRPSGIQETQYF. In DNA, the CDR3 is TGTGCCAGCAGTCGACCTAGCGGGATACAAGAGACCCAGTACTTC.

The chain uses TRBV15 and TRBJ2-7, with D perhaps TRBD2 (6 bases). Trimming took 0 bases from V and 4 from J, leaving 10 bases between them. The CDR3 loop spans 14 amino acids. The germline V gene encodes CDR1 LNHNV and CDR2 YYDKDF (reference sequence). The CDR3 coding sequence is TGTGCCACCAGCAGAGATCGGGGGTTTTACGAGCAGTACTTC. It encodes CATSRDRGFYEQYF.

The chain employs TRBV6-2 or TRBV6-3 and TRBJ2-3; 7 bases are shared with TRBD1. The V segment lost 6 bases and the J segment 3 bases; nucleotides outside the gene matches: 15. CDR3 length: 17 amino acids. Germline CDR1 MNHEY, CDR2 SVGEGT. CDR3 residues: CASSSSLTGTLTDTQYF. The CDR3 nucleotides are TGTGCCAGCAGCTCCTCCTTGACAGGGACGTTGACAGATACGCAGTATTTT.

This chain links TRBV27 with TRBJ2-1; no clear D gene. Germline V gene sequence: CDR1 MNHEY, CDR2 SMNVEV (reference sequence). The CDR3 extends over 16 amino acids. Trimming stripped 6 bases from V and 0 bases from J, with 15 bases between. This CDR3 reads CASSRLGVGSYNEQFF. CDR3 nucleotides: TGTGCCAGCAGCCGCCTCGGAGTAGGCTCCTACAATGAGCAGTTCTTC.

This chain joins TRBV7-2 and TRBJ2-3; D gene ambiguous. V lost 5 bases to trimming and J lost 3 bases, with 6 bases between them. Germline CDR1 is SGHTA and CDR2 is FQGNSA. CDR3 length: 12 residues. CDR3 sequence (DNA): TGTGCCAGCAGCCAGTTTACAGATACGCAGTATTTT. This codes for CASSQFTDTQYF.

The CDR3 is CATSDPGLVTDTQYF. The CDR3 DNA reads TGTGCCACCAGTGATCCGGGACTAGTCACAGATACGCAGTATTTT. V usage is TRBV24-1 and J usage is TRBJ2-3, with 8 bases fitting TRBD2. The V segment lost 3 bases and the J segment 2 bases; nucleotides outside the gene matches: 3. This CDR3 spans 15 amino acids. Germline V CDR1 and CDR2: KGHDR, SFDVKD.

The V gene is TRBV7-2, the J gene TRBJ1-3; D remains ambiguous. Germline assignment: CDR1 SGHTA and CDR2 FQGNSA. The CDR3 is 16 amino acids. V gave up 4 bases and J gave up 0 bases, with 13 bases separating them. This CDR3 is CASSSSRSSSGNTIYF. The CDR3 nucleotides are TGTGCCAGCAGCTCCTCGCGGAGTTCCTCTGGAAACACCATATATTTT. The full variable domain, in which reference TRBV7-2 and TRBJ1-3 provide the parts outside the CDR3, is GAGVSQSPSNKVTEKGKDVELRCDPISGHTALYWYRQSLGQGLEFLIYFQGNSAPDKSGLPSDRFSAERTGGSVSTLTIQRTQQEDSAVYLCASSSSRSSSGNTIYFGEGSWLTVV.

The rearrangement uses TRBV10-3 and TRBJ2-2; D is perhaps TRBD1 (6 bases). The length of the CDR3 is 12 residues. The V gene's germline CDR1 is ENHRY and CDR2 SYGVKD. V lost 9 bases and J 6 bases, leaving 11 bases between the germline ends. CDR3 region: CAITGIPGELFF. Written as DNA, the CDR3 is TGTGCCATAACAGGGATTCCCGGGGAGCTGTTTTTT.

This clone appeared a few times. DNA of the CDR3: TGTGCCAGCAGCTTAGAATCTTACAATGAGCAGTTCTTC. Protein product: CASSLESYNEQFF. The chain joins TRBV13 to TRBJ2-1; no firm D call. The ends were cut back, 1 base at V and 4 bases at J, with 5 bases in the middle. The CDR3 is made up of 13 amino acids. Germline V gene sequence: CDR1 PRHDT, CDR2 FYEKMQ (reference sequence).

This sequence joins TRBV27 and TRBJ2-1, with 7 bases that match TRBD2. Germline CDR1 MNHEY, CDR2 SMNVEV (reference sequence). V shed 2 bases, J shed 4 bases, and the junction held 14 bases outside the gene matches. The CDR3 is 18 residues long. The CDR3, as DNA: TGTGCCAGCAGTTTAGGCTCGAGTCGGGAGGTGGGGTACAATGAGCAGTTCTTC. Encoded protein: CASSLGSSREVGYNEQFF.

The chain recombines TRBV2 with TRBJ1-2; D remains unclear. CDR1 is SNHLY and CDR2 is FYNNEI in the germline V gene. The ends were cut back, 4 bases at V and 5 bases at J, with 8 bases in the middle. This CDR3 is 12 amino acids long. CDR3 residues: CASSGEGYGYTF. The CDR3 region has the DNA TGTGCCAGCAGTGGGGAGGGTTATGGCTACACCTTC.

The chain has TRBV27 and TRBJ2-5, with D possibly being TRBD2 (6 bases). Germline CDR1 reads MNHEY; CDR2 reads SMNVEV (reference sequence). The V end lost 5 bases, the J end lost 1 base, and 11 bases lay between the germline ends. The CDR3 has 14 amino acids. The CDR3 DNA follows: TGTGCCAGCAGTGGACGGGACTTCCAAGAGACCCAGTACTTC. Its protein product is CASSGRDFQETQYF.

The chain recombines TRBV28 with TRBJ1-1; 7 bases align to TRBD1. CDR1 and CDR2 from the germline V gene are MDHEN and SYDVKM. V dropped 5 bases and J dropped 3; count of bases not matched to a gene: 9. This CDR3 is 15 amino acids long. In DNA, the CDR3 is TGTGCCAGCAGTCTGACGGGACAGTCGGACACTGAAGCTTTCTTT. Its protein is CASSLTGQSDTEAFF.

The chain recombines TRBV7-6 with TRBJ2-5, with a possible D match to TRBD2 (6 bases). CDR1 is SGHVS and CDR2 is FNYEAQ in the germline V gene. This CDR3 spans 11 amino acids. V was cut by 6 bases and J by 7 bases, with 9 bases left in between. The CDR3 DNA is TGTGCCAGCAGTACCGGGGGGACCCAGTACTTC. Protein product: CASSTGGTQYF.

This chain links TRBV18 with TRBJ1-2, with a weak D call TRBD1 (6 bases). V shed 3 bases and J shed 8 bases, with 16 bases lying between them. CDR1 and CDR2 (germline): KGHSH, LQKENI. The CDR3 is 14 residues long. The CDR3, as DNA: TGTGCCAGCTCACCCAATGGGGGGGCGGCGGGCTACACCTTC. Translating gives CASSPNGGAAGYTF.

The V and J genes are TRBV25-1 and TRBJ2-1; 10 bases map to TRBD1. Unmatched junction bases numbered 3, after V lost 6 bases and J lost 1 base. Germline V gives CDR1 MGHDK, CDR2 SYGVNS. The CDR3 is made up of 15 amino acids. The CDR3 DNA reads as TGTGCCAGCAGGGACAGGGGGACTTCCTACAATGAGCAGTTCTTC. This codes for CASRDRGTSYNEQFF.

The rearrangement joins TRBV6-6 to TRBJ2-7, with 11 positions matching TRBD2. The germline CDR1 and CDR2 sequences are MNHNY and SVGAGI (reference sequence). The CDR3 has 15 residues. Trimming at V came to 4 bases and at J to 2 bases, leaving 4 bases not matched to a gene. CDR3 in DNA: TGTGCCAGCAGTTGGGGACTAGCGGAGACCTACGAGCAGTACTTC. Its translation is CASSWGLAETYEQYF.

The J gene is TRBJ1-2, the V gene TRBV6-2 or TRBV6-3; tentatively, D is TRBD1 (5 bases). V was trimmed by 3 bases and J by 4 bases, leaving 24 bases between them. This CDR3 is 18 amino acids long. CDR1 is MNHEY and CDR2 is SVGEGT in the germline V gene. The CDR3 coding sequence is TGTGCCAGCAGTTATCCAATGAATTCAGGGTATCGAGGCTATGGCTACACCTTC. Translating gives CASSYPMNSGYRGYGYTF.

The gene calls are TRBV19 and TRBJ1-1; D not certain. Germline-derived CDR1 and CDR2 are LNHDA and SQIVND (reference sequence). The CDR3 spans 11 residues. Trimming stripped 4 bases from V and 7 bases from J, with 7 bases between. The CDR3 sequence is CASSNWLEAFF. The CDR3, as DNA: TGTGCCAGTAGTAATTGGCTTGAAGCTTTCTTT.